The 23 T cell receptor delta chains listed next were all sequenced from one sample in a study of Vδ1+ human thymocytes. General study findings and limits: Thymic TRG and TRD repertoires appeared highly polyclonal.

Sequences come from RNA converted to cDNA by reverse transcription. CDR3 amplicons came from multiplex PCR with pooled V-gene forward and constant-region reverse primers. TCRdb re-called the multiplex PCR reads via CATT. The sample yields about 54,000 delta-chain clones, more than 15% seen once. No antigen has been identified for these receptors. The sequenced sample was Vdelta1+ gamma-delta thymocytes from the thymus. Subset given: FACS-sorted CD3+ TCRalphabeta- TCRVdelta1+ TCRVdelta2- thymocytes. These receptor sequences come from a boy under two years old who had congenital heart surgery.

This clone came up a few times. The V gene is TRDV1, the J gene TRDJ1, with 8 bases identical to TRDD3. V was clipped by 2 bases and J by 0 bases; unmatched bases: 14. This CDR3 has 19 amino acids. In germline, CDR1 is TSWWSYY, CDR2 QGS. This CDR3 reads CALGEGLRDTRKYTDKLIF. CDR3 sequence (DNA): TGTGCTCTTGGGGAAGGTCTGAGGGATACGCGCAAGTACACCGATAAACTCATCTTT.

J is TRDJ1 and V is TRDV1; D might be TRDD2 or TRDD3, each matching 7 bases. Trimming shortened V by 4 bases and J by 0 bases, and 33 bases separated the two germline ends. The V gene's germline CDR1 is TSWWSYY and CDR2 QGS. The CDR3 totals 22 residues. CDR3 in DNA: TGTGCTCTTGGGGCCTTACCGGCCTTCCTGCCCATAGCGGGGGATTACACCGATAAACTCATCTTT. Encoded protein: CALGALPAFLPIAGDYTDKLIF.

The rearrangement joins TRDV1 to TRDJ1; tentatively, D is TRDD2 or TRDD3 (7 bases each). Trimming left V 4 bases short and J 4 bases short, with 34 bases between. The germline V gene encodes CDR1 TSWWSYY and CDR2 QGS. The CDR3 contains 21 residues. DNA for the CDR3: TGTGCTCTTGGGGGCCTCTTTTCCTACGGGGGATCCTCCCCGGGAGGCGATAAACTCATCTTT. This encodes CALGGLFSYGGSSPGGDKLIF.

This clone came up a few times. V usage is TRDV1 and J usage is TRDJ1; D unclear. With 2 bases removed from V and 0 bases from J, the gap between germline ends came to 13 bases. CDR1 and CDR2 (germline): TSWWSYY, QGS. The CDR3 has 16 amino acids. CDR3 sequence reads: CALGECGWPYTDKLIF. The CDR3, as DNA: TGTGCTCTTGGGGAATGTGGCTGGCCATACACCGATAAACTCATCTTT.

The rearrangement joins TRDV1 to TRDJ1; tentative D call: TRDD3 (6 bases). From germline, CDR1 is TSWWSYY and CDR2 QGS. The CDR3 is made up of 20 amino acids. Trimming took 0 bases from V and 1 from J, leaving 24 bases between them. For the CDR3, the DNA is TGTGCTCTTGGGGAACTTGGAATTTCCTGCCTTACTGGGCTCACCGATAAACTCATCTTT. This codes for CALGELGISCLTGLTDKLIF.

A few counts support this clone. The rearrangement joins TRDV1 to TRDJ2, with D perhaps matching TRDD3 (5 bases). Trimming shortened V by 1 base and J by 1 base, and 34 bases separated the two germline ends. CDR1 is TSWWSYY and CDR2 is QGS in the germline V gene. CDR3 length equals 24 residues. DNA for the CDR3: TGTGCTCTTGGGGAACCCCCCCCTCTTGGCTCCGGGGAGATACTTGAGCTTTTGACAGCACAACTCTTCTTT. Translation gives CALGEPPPLGSGEILELLTAQLFF.

This clone was counted only a few times. V is TRDV1 and J is TRDJ1, with a tentative D call TRDD3 (6 bases). This CDR3 is 16 amino acids long. V was pared by 1 base and J by 6 bases, with 18 bases between. The V gene's germline CDR1 is TSWWSYY and CDR2 QGS. The CDR3 bases are TGTGCTCTTGGGGAACCCCCAGGATCCGGGGGAAATAAACTCATCTTT. It translates to CALGEPPGSGGNKLIF.

The chain recombines TRDV2 with TRDJ1, with 10 bases aligning to TRDD3. Losses at the gene ends were 7 bases for V and 4 bases for J; bases not matched to a gene: 8. Germline lookup yields CDR1 GEAIGNYY and CDR2 EKD. The CDR3 length is 14 residues. The CDR3 loop reads CACARLGDDDKLIF. CDR3 sequence (DNA): TGTGCCTGCGCTCGACTGGGGGATGACGATAAACTCATCTTT.

This clone was seen more than once but under ten times. The chain recombines TRDV1 with TRDJ1, with TRDD3 identical over 12 bases. This CDR3 comprises 18 residues. V trimming: 0 bases; J trimming: 3 bases; junction bases outside the gene matches: 8. CDR1 and CDR2 (germline): TSWWSYY, QGS. The CDR3 spells CALGELHLLGDTADKLIF. Written as DNA, the CDR3 is TGTGCTCTTGGGGAACTACACCTACTGGGGGATACAGCCGATAAACTCATCTTT.

Turning to this clone: Within the sample, other DNA sequences also encode this same CDR3. The J gene is TRDJ1, the V gene TRDV1; D remains ambiguous. Germline V gene sequence: CDR1 TSWWSYY, CDR2 QGS. The CDR3 spans 18 residues. Trimming cost V 9 bases and J 0 bases, with 26 bases left between them. DNA of the CDR3: TGTGCTCTGACGGGCCGTGGGCTCTCTGATCCGTACACCGATAAACTCATCTTT. Protein product: CALTGRGLSDPYTDKLIF.

The chain joins TRDV1 to TRDJ1; the match to TRDD3 covers 8 bases. CDR3 length equals 22 residues. Looked up from germline, CDR1 is TSWWSYY and CDR2 is QGS. The trim removed 4 bases at V and 0 bases at J, leaving 25 bases unmatched. The CDR3 reads CALGGIFPTVVWGYPYTDKLIF. CDR3 sequence (DNA): TGTGCTCTTGGGGGCATATTTCCGACCGTAGTCTGGGGATACCCCTACACCGATAAACTCATCTTT.

The chain employs TRDV1 and TRDJ1; D not resolved. Germline V gives CDR1 TSWWSYY, CDR2 QGS. This CDR3 comprises 20 residues. V was trimmed by 1 base and J by 0 bases, leaving 24 bases between them. The CDR3 spells CALGEPLALSRPADTDKLIF. The CDR3 DNA sequence: TGTGCTCTTGGGGAACCCCTGGCCCTGTCTCGTCCGGCGGACACCGATAAACTCATCTTT.

The chain couples TRDV1 to TRDJ2, with 8 bases lining up with TRDD3. The CDR3 has 18 amino acids. Germline V gene data show CDR1 as TSWWSYY and CDR2 as QGS. After removal of 2 bases from V and 0 bases from J, the junction contained 8 bases not matched to a gene. In DNA form, the CDR3 reads TGTGCTCTTGGGGAAATAGGGGGGATAAGAGCTTTGACAGCACAACTCTTCTTT. As protein: CALGEIGGIRALTAQLFF.

The chain joins TRDV1 to TRDJ1, with TRDD3 matching 11 bases. The ends lost 1 base at V and 0 bases at J; junction bases unmatched: 13. CDR1 and CDR2 (germline): TSWWSYY, QGS. The CDR3 covers 20 residues. CDR3 residues: CALGERRWGIPTTYTDKLIF. CDR3 nucleotide sequence: TGTGCTCTTGGGGAACGTCGCTGGGGGATACCGACTACGTACACCGATAAACTCATCTTT.

This chain uses TRDV1 with TRDJ1; D might be TRDD3 (5 bases). Between the trimmed V and J ends, which lost 1 base and 2 bases, there was a span of 14 bases. The germline V gene encodes CDR1 TSWWSYY and CDR2 QGS. This CDR3 comprises 16 residues. The CDR3 region is CALGEPRKGVTDKLIF. The CDR3 bases are TGTGCTCTTGGGGAACCTCGGAAGGGGGTTACCGATAAACTCATCTTT.

This sequence joins TRDV1 and TRDJ1; TRDD3 matches 13 bases. Germline trimming cut 1 base from V and 4 bases from J; bases unmatched to any gene: 9. Germline CDR1 and CDR2: TSWWSYY and QGS. The CDR3 covers 18 residues. The CDR3 loop is CALGEPCRTGGYGDKLIF. The CDR3 DNA reads as TGTGCTCTTGGGGAACCGTGCCGTACTGGGGGATACGGCGATAAACTCATCTTT.

The chain employs TRDV1 and TRDJ1; 13 bases are a match to TRDD3. The V segment lost 0 bases and the J segment 3 bases; nucleotides outside the gene matches: 16. Per the germline V gene, CDR1 is TSWWSYY and CDR2 is QGS. The CDR3 has 21 residues. CDR3 DNA sequence: TGTGCTCTTGGGGAACTTGGCCCAACTGGGGGATACGCGGATTTAGCCGATAAACTCATCTTT. Protein: CALGELGPTGGYADLADKLIF.

This clone was found a few times. The rearrangement links TRDV1 to TRDJ1; perhaps TRDD3 as D (6 bases). Germline-derived CDR1 and CDR2 are TSWWSYY and QGS. CDR3 length: 21 amino acids. V lost 1 base to trimming and J lost 2 bases, with 29 bases between them. The CDR3 region is CALGEPLHARGCFDKTDKLIF. The CDR3 DNA reads TGTGCTCTTGGGGAACCCCTCCACGCGAGGGGATGTTTTGATAAAACCGATAAACTCATCTTT.

V and J are TRDV1 and TRDJ1; D unclear. Germline V CDR1 and CDR2: TSWWSYY, QGS. There are 18 residues in the CDR3. V lost 3 bases to trimming and J lost 7 bases, with 27 bases between them. CDR3 DNA: TGTGCTCTTGGGGAGCAAAGGACAGGATCCCGGTCCACATTTAAACTCATCTTT. It encodes CALGEQRTGSRSTFKLIF.

The chain combines TRDV1 with TRDJ1; 10 bases are a match to TRDD3. The CDR3 is 20 residues long. The V segment lost 3 bases and the J segment 0 bases; nucleotides outside the gene matches: 16. CDR1 and CDR2 from the germline V gene are TSWWSYY and QGS. The CDR3 here is CALGDTSTILGDTDTDKLIF. The CDR3 nucleotides are TGTGCTCTTGGGGACACCTCGACGATCTTGGGGGATACCGACACCGATAAACTCATCTTT.

Only a few counts were recorded for this clone. The same CDR3 also results from other DNA sequences found in this sample. V and J are TRDV2 and TRDJ1; 12 nucleotides align to TRDD3. V shed 0 bases and J 0 bases; nucleotides not matched to a gene: 22. This CDR3 is 23 amino acids long. CDR1 is GEAIGNYY, CDR2 EKD, per germline. The CDR3 reads CACDTDLPDGFTGGYPYTDKLIF. As DNA, the CDR3 is TGTGCCTGTGACACCGACCTTCCAGACGGGTTTACTGGGGGATACCCGTACACCGATAAACTCATCTTT.

The V and J genes are TRDV1 and TRDJ1; a possible D gene is TRDD2 (5 bases). V was shortened by 4 bases and J by 2 bases, with 26 bases between the two germline ends. CDR1 TSWWSYY and CDR2 QGS come from the germline V gene. The CDR3 spans 19 residues. The CDR3 DNA follows: TGTGCTCTTGGGGTCGTTACCTACAGGGTCCCCCTTAGGACCGATAAACTCATCTTT. Protein sequence: CALGVVTYRVPLRTDKLIF.

This clone was seen more than once but under ten times. This chain connects TRDV1 to TRDJ1, with 12 bases identical to TRDD3. The junction had 13 bases not matched to a gene; V was cut back by 3 bases and J by 2 bases. Germline assignment: CDR1 TSWWSYY and CDR2 QGS. The CDR3 is 19 amino acids. CDR3 coding DNA: TGTGCTCTTGGGGATGGAACCGCTGGGGGATACGCTAGAACCGATAAACTCATCTTT. Encoded protein: CALGDGTAGGYARTDKLIF.